These 5 T cell receptor beta chains originate from one sample sequenced in a study of blood T cell repertoires in COVID-19. Generated by immunoSEQ multiplex PCR, the TCRdb table keeps only in-frame clones and is missing some. The sample has approximately 300,000 clones, around 86% seen once. Sample: peripheral blood. The receptors were gathered from a woman aged 45-60 years with acute or convalescent COVID-19.

The chain combines TRBV6-5 with TRBJ1-1; 8 nucleotides align to TRBD1. This CDR3 spans 14 amino acids. V was clipped by 5 bases and J by 6 bases; unmatched bases: 8. Germline CDR1 and CDR2: MNHEY and SVGAGI. This chain's CDR3 is CASSPTGVWAEAFF. DNA of the CDR3: TGTGCCAGCAGTCCGACAGGGGTATGGGCTGAAGCTTTCTTT.

The chain uses TRBV5-1 and TRBJ2-7; 8 bases are shared with TRBD1. Germline CDR1 SGHRS, CDR2 YFSETQ. The trim removed 5 bases at V and 5 bases at J, leaving 6 bases unmatched. The CDR3 is made up of 13 amino acids. The CDR3 here is CASRGQGADEQYF. CDR3 nucleotides: TGCGCCAGCAGGGGTCAGGGGGCTGACGAGCAGTACTTC.

DNA of the CDR3: TGTGCCAGCTCAACGGGACAGTCTACTGAAGCTTTCTTT. Amino acid sequence: CASSTGQSTEAFF. V is TRBV18 and J is TRBJ1-1, with 7 bases fitting TRBD1. This CDR3 is 13 amino acids long. Germline assignment: CDR1 KGHSH and CDR2 LQKENI. J gave up 5 bases and V 5 bases, and 5 bases lay outside the gene matches.

This sequence joins TRBV16 and TRBJ1-4, with 8 bases identical to TRBD1. Germline V gene lookup returns CDR1 KGHSY and CDR2 FQNENV. After removal of 0 bases from V and 7 bases from J, the junction contained 7 bases not matched to a gene. This CDR3 comprises 16 residues. The CDR3 spells CASSQSWAGGGEKLFF. The CDR3 coding sequence is TGTGCCAGCAGCCAATCTTGGGCAGGGGGCGGTGAAAAACTGTTTTTT. The full variable domain, completed using reference TRBV16 and TRBJ1-4, is GEEVAQTPKHLVRGEGQKAKLYCAPIKGHSYVFWYQQVLKNEFKFLISFQNENVFDETGMPKERFSAKCLPNSPCSLEIQATKLEDSAVYFCASSQSWAGGGEKLFFGSGTQLSVL.

Worth noting for this clone: The sample carries other DNA sequences with the same CDR3. J is TRBJ2-3 and V is TRBV5-1; TRBD1 matches 7 bases. Trimming cost V 3 bases and J 3 bases; bases outside gene matches: 4. The CDR3 runs to 14 residues. CDR1 and CDR2 from the germline V gene are SGHRS and YFSETQ. CDR3 sequence reads: CASSSGTVTDTQYF. The DNA of the CDR3 is TGCGCCAGCAGCTCCGGGACAGTGACAGATACGCAGTATTTT.